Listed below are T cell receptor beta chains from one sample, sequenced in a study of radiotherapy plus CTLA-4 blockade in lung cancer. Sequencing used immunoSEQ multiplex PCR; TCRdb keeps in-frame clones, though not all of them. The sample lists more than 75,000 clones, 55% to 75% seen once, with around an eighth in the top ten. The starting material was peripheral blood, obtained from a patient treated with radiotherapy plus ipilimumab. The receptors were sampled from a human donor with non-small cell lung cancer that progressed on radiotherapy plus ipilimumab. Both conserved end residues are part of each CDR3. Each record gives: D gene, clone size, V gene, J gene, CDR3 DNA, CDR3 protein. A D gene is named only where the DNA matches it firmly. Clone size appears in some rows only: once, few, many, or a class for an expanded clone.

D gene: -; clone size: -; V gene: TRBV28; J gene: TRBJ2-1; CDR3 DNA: TGTGCCAGCAGGCCGTCCATGTCGGCCTACAATGAGCAGTTCTTC; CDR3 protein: CASRPSMSAYNEQFF
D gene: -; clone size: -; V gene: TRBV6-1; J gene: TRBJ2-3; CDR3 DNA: TGTGCCAGCAGTGAAGCGAGACACACAGATACGCAGTATTTT; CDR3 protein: CASSEARHTDTQYF
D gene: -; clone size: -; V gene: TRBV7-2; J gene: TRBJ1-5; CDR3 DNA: TGTGCCAGCAGCTTAGTGGGTCAGGGTGGGGGCGATCAGCCCCAGCATTTT; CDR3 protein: CASSLVGQGGGDQPQHF
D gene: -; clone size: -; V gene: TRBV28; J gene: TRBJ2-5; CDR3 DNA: TGTGCCAGCAGTTTAACGCCTCGCGGGACCCAGTACTTC; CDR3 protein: CASSLTPRGTQYF
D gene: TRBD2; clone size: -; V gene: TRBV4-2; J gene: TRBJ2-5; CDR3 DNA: TGTGCCAGCAGCCAAGGGGGGGGGACCCAAGAGACCCAGTACTTC; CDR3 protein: CASSQGGGTQETQYF
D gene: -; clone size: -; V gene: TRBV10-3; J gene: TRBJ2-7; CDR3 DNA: TGTGCCATCAGTGGCTCCTACGAGCAGTACTTC; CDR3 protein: CAISGSYEQYF
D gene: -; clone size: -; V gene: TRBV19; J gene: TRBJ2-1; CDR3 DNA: TGTGCCAGTAGTTTAAGACAGTCGGACAATGAGCAGTTCTTC; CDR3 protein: CASSLRQSDNEQFF
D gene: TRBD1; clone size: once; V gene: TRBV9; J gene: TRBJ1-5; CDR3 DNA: TGTGCCAGCAGCGAACAGGGGTCCCTAAATCAGCCCCAGCATTTT; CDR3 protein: CASSEQGSLNQPQHF
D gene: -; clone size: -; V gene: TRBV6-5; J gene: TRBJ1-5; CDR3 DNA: TGTGCCAGCAGTTATAAGCAGGGCCTTAATCAGCCCCAGCATTTT; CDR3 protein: CASSYKQGLNQPQHF
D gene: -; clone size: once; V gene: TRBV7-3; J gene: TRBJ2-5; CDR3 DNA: TGTGCCAGCAGCTTAAACCAGGGCTCGGAGACCCAGTACTTC; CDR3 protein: CASSLNQGSETQYF
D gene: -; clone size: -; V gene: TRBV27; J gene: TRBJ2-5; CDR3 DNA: TGTGCCAGCAGTGTCCGGGACGGATCGTACCAAGAGACCCAGTACTTC; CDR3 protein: CASSVRDGSYQETQYF
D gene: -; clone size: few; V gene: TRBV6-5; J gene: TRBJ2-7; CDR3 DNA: TGTGCCAGCAGTTACGGGGGCTTATACGAGCAGTACTTC; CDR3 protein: CASSYGGLYEQYF
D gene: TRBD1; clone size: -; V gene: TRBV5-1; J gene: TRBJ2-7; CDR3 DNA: TGCGCCAGCAGCTTTTGGGGACAGGCCGAGCAGTACTTC; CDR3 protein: CASSFWGQAEQYF
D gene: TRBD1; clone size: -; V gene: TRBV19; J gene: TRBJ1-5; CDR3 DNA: TGTGCCAGTAGTATAGATAGGGGGAGGGGGCGAAGCAATCAGCCCCAGCATTTT; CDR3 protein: CASSIDRGRGRSNQPQHF
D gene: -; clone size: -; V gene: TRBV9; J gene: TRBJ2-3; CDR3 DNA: TGTGCCAGCAGCACCCCCGGGCGGGGTACAGATACGCAGTATTTT; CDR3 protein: CASSTPGRGTDTQYF
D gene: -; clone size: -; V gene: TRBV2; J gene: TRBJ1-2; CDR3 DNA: TGTGCCAGCAGTGAGTGGGGGGGAGCTAACTATGGCTACACCTTC; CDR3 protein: CASSEWGGANYGYTF
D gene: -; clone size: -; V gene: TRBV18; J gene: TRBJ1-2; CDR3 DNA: TGTGCCAGCTCACAGGCCCGGGACCCGTGGGAGAGCCCCTTC; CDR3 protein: CASSQARDPWESPF
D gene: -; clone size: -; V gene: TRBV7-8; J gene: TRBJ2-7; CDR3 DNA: TGTGCCAGCAGCCGAGGGACCCAGGACGAGCAGTACTTC; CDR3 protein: CASSRGTQDEQYF
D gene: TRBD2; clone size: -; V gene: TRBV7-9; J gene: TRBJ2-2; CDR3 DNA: TGTGCCAGCAGCTTAAATCGGGTAGCGGGAAACACCGGGGAGCTGTTTTTT; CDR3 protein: CASSLNRVAGNTGELFF
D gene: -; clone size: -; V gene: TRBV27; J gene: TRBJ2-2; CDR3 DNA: TGTGCCACCCAGCAGGGTGGGAAGGAGGGGGAGCTGTTTTTT; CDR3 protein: CATQQGGKEGELFF
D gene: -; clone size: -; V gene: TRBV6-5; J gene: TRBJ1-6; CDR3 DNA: TGTGCCAGCAGTTACAGAGGGGGGAGGTATAATTCACCCCTCCACTTT; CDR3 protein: CASSYRGGRYNSPLHF
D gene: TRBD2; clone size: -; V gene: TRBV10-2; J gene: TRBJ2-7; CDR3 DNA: TGCGCCAGCAGTGAGACGGATACTAGCGTGCAGTACTTC; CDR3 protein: CASSETDTSVQYF
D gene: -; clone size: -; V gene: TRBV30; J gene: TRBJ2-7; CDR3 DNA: TGTGCCTGGAGTGTAACAGGCTACGAGCAGTACTTC; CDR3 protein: CAWSVTGYEQYF
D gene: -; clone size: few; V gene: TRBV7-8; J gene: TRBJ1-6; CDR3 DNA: TGTGCCAGCAGCTTAGGGACAGTTATTTCACCCCTCCACTTT; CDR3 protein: CASSLGTVISPLHF
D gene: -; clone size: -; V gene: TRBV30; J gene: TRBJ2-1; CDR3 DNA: TGTGCCTGGAGTGTCGGGGGCTACAATGAGCAGTTCTTC; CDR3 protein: CAWSVGGYNEQFF
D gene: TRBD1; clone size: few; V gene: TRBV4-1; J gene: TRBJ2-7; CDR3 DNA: TGCGCCAGCAGCCAAGCGCTACAGGGGGAACTACGGACCTACGAGCAGTACTTC; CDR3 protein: CASSQALQGELRTYEQYF
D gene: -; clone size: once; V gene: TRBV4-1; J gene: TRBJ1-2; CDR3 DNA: TGCGCCAGCAGCCAAACCCATGGACGGATTACTAACTATGGCTACACCTTC; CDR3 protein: CASSQTHGRITNYGYTF
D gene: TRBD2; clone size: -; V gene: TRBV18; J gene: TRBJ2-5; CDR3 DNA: TGTGCCAGCTCTTCGGGACTAGCGGGGCAAGAGACCCAGTACTTC; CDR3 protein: CASSSGLAGQETQYF
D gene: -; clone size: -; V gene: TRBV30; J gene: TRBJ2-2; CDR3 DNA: TGTGCCCGGTTGGGCAGAAACACCGGGGAGCTGTTTTTT; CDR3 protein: CARLGRNTGELFF
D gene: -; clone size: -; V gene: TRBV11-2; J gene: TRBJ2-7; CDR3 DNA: TGCGCCAGCAGCTCCTCCCTCGGGTCCTACGAGCAGTACTTC; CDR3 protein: CASSSSLGSYEQYF
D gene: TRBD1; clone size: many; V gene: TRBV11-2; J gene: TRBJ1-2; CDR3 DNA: TGTGCCAGCAGCTTGACAGGGGACCACTATGGCTACACCTTC; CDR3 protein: CASSLTGDHYGYTF